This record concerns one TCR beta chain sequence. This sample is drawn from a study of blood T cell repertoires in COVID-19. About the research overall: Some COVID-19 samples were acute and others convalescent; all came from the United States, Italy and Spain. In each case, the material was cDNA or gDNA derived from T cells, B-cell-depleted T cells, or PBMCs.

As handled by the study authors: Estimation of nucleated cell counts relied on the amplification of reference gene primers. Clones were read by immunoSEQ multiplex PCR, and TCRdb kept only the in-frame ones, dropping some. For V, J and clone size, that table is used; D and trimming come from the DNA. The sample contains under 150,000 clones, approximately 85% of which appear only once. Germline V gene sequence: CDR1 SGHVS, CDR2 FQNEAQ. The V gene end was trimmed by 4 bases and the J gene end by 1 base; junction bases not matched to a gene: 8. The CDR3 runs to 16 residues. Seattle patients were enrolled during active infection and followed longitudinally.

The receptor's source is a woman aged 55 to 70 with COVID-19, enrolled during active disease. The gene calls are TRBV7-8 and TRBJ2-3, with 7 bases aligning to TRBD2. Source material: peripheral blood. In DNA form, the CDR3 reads TGTGCCAGCAGCTCCCCCAAGCGGGGCGGCACAGATACGCAGTATTTT. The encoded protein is CASSSPKRGGTDTQYF.